This T cell receptor beta chain was captured by sequencing in a study of CD8+ T cells in alopecia areata. Study-wide background: The investigators scored severity in treated patients by the percentage of affected scalp area.

The CDR3 is 15 residues long. Germline V CDR1 and CDR2: KGHSH, LQKENI. After removal of 1 base from V and 3 bases from J, the junction contained 6 bases not matched to a gene. Following RNA extraction, reverse transcription yielded cDNA that acted as the sequencing template. This table comes from immunoSEQ multiplex PCR, and its TCRdb copy is limited to in-frame clones, with some not included. The sample yields about 180,000 clones, roughly 63% seen once. Treatment meaning: oral pan-JAK inhibitor, 5-10 mg twice daily. The clonotype was recovered from a human donor with alopecia areata. Here the sequenced sample was CD4+ T cells sorted from blood, taken at roughly week 55, from a patient treated with tofacitinib. The rearrangement joins TRBV18 to TRBJ2-7; TRBD1 aligns across 7 bases. The DNA of the CDR3 is TGTGCCAGCTCACCACTATATGGGACAGACTACGAGCAGTACTTC. This gives the protein CASSPLYGTDYEQYF.